This T cell receptor beta chain was profiled in a study of blood T cell repertoires in COVID-19. Study context: Some COVID-19 samples were acute and others convalescent; all came from the United States, Italy and Spain. The analysed material was cDNA or gDNA that came from T cells, B-cell-depleted T cells, or PBMCs.

Authors' methods: Reference gene primer amplification gave estimated nucleated cell counts. The method was immunoSEQ multiplex PCR; TCRdb's version includes in-frame clones alone and lacks a portion of them. Clonal size and the V and J genes are those of that table, whereas D and trimming came from the DNA. Of some 250,000 clones in the sample, around four fifths are singletons; the top ten hold 5.7%. The CDR3 sequence is 15 residues long. CDR1 is LNHNV and CDR2 is YYDKDF in the germline V gene (reference sequence). Trimming took 5 bases from V and 0 from J; bases not matched to a gene: 4. This clone was counted a single time.

This TCR came from a man aged 80 or over with acute or convalescent COVID-19. The chain combines TRBV15 with TRBJ1-3; 7 bases line up with TRBD1. Sequencing was performed on peripheral blood. The CDR3 protein is CATSGDRYSGNTIYF. The CDR3 DNA sequence: TGTGCCACCAGCGGGGACAGATACTCTGGAAACACCATATATTTT. The whole variable domain, filled in from reference TRBV15 and TRBJ1-3, reads DAMVIQNPRYQVTQFGKPVTLSCSQTLNHNVMYWYQQKSSQAPKLLFHYYDKDFNNEADTPDNFQSRRPNTSFCFLDIRSPGLGDTAMYLCATSGDRYSGNTIYFGEGSWLTVV.